This T cell receptor (beta chain) derives from a study of cytomegalovirus exposure and HLA in healthy donors (dated by TCRdb to 2017 to 2019). As for the study more broadly: According to an earlier analysis of around 600 of the donors, some 180 million T cells yielded 117 million unique TCR beta sequences and 276 Gb of sequence data. An earlier analysis of 587 of the donors used high-throughput TCR beta sequencing to judge whether each TCR beta V gene segment behaved as functional or pseudogenic. Every discovery cohort repertoire had been produced on one sequencing platform. Class I and class II HLA loci were covered by the typing at four-digit resolution. Among over 350 genotyped donors of the cohort, an average of approximately 230,000 unique TCR beta nucleotide sequences were sequenced per donor, about a sixth of them non-productive. About 280 gigabases of sequencing data and approximately 84 million unique TCR sequences were included in an early release covering roughly 600 HLA-typed donors. In the later analysis, no new phenotypic data were used to find candidate immune exposures; instead, reliance was placed on TCR beta sequences and their occurrence across donors. Using immunosequencing, the study profiled T cell repertoires from 500 to 800 subjects and related those repertoires to cytomegalovirus serostatus. Donor age, sex, ethnicity and CMV serostatus were collected together with the repertoire data. A few DR-DQ haplotypes were treated as single units for association and clustering because of strong linkage in the cohort. To study patterns of TCR occurrence, a later analysis re-analyzed previously published TCR beta repertoires from 700 or so donors and added high-resolution HLA genotyping. The genetic ancestry cluster associated with self-reported Caucasian donors included over 80% of the roughly 400 genotyped donors. The number of donors typed differed by locus, with roughly 620-630 for A, B, C, DRB1 and DQB1, roughly 520 for DQA1, approximately 580 for DPA1, and around 460 for DPB1. A later genetic analysis took genome-wide SNP genotypes for about 60% of the roughly 670 donors and used that subset as a discovery cohort. The study was designed to test whether signatures of past pathogen exposure could be identified by cataloging public T cell receptors. A separate validation cohort of over a hundred different subjects was used in addition to the approximately 610-subject first cohort. To predict cytomegalovirus infection status, the study combined high-throughput TCR immunosequencing, statistical association of individual TCRs with disease status, and machine learning. The research as a whole found: HLA typing was unavailable for some donors at each locus, so association tests used only the typed subset. The only immune exposure information available for the cohort was CMV serostatus. Only TCR beta chains were sequenced in this cohort, and the absence of alpha or paired-chain data limited detectable features. In an earlier analysis of about 600 of the donors, most TCR beta V segments appeared in productive rearrangements about 87% or about 30% of the time, broadly matching IMGT annotations. Compared with the 666-donor mean, donors in an Asian-associated ancestry cluster had fewer N-insertions in productive TCRs, according to a later genetic analysis. According to the authors, the approach could potentially be generalized to other disease states and immunological phenotypes. A later analysis found that most CMV-associated TCR beta chains appeared HLA-restricted, with HLA associations seemingly driven largely by CMV exposure. A further reported finding was that TCR beta sequences accurately predicted the HLA-A and HLA-B alleles for most subjects in the first cohort. In vitro tests confirmed that a few of the cytomegalovirus-associated TCR beta chains recognize cytomegalovirus antigens. In both the original and validation cohorts, the classifier was reported to diagnose cytomegalovirus status with high specificity and sensitivity. A later analysis associated 15,000 to 20,000 TCR beta sequences with specific HLA alleles at a false discovery rate of 0.05. A later analysis reported that several top co-occurrence clusters appeared linked to parvovirus B19, influenza, CMV and Epstein-Barr virus. According to a later analysis, TCR association rates differed among HLA loci, with DRB1 alleles showing the most associated TCRs and HLA-C alleles showing the fewest. Across donors, most TCR sequences were observed very rarely, whereas some public TCRs were present in many individuals. Because the 87-base-pair reads could not distinguish some IMGT-functional V segments, including TRBV6-2 and TRBV6-3, those segments were excluded. Sequencing depth was assumed to be roughly uniform across donors in the presence/absence analyses, though that assumption may not hold. Because counts were too low, fewer than 20 rarely observed V segments, including chromosome 9 orphons, were excluded from the earlier analysis of around 640 of the donors. Linkage disequilibrium might explain the correlated functional status among segregating V segments, but an unknown experimental factor could not be ruled out. Assigning TCR associations to individual alleles was difficult when HLA alleles, especially DR and DQ, strongly co-occurred. In a later analysis, HLA-associated TCR beta chains showed more clonal expansion and lower generation probabilities than non-associated chains that were equally common. A later genetic analysis associated a missense DCLRE1C variant with V-gene and J-gene trimming of TCR beta chains, and an independent cohort replicated the association. The study gave a list of about 150 TCR beta chains associated with cytomegalovirus. A cluster of highly shared sequence variants was judged likely to be a technical artifact of the sequencing pipeline.

The cohort comprised some 680 healthy bone marrow donors. Cohort members were all nominally healthy when sampled, although unrecorded immune exposures were likely present. The donor tested CMV seronegative and was one of the 352 seronegative cohort members. A peripheral blood sample was collected from each donor, and TCR beta sequencing was performed on peripheral blood mononuclear cells. Genomic DNA was extracted from the blood cell samples with the Qiagen DNeasy Blood Extraction Kit. The library came from the immunoSEQ multiplex PCR assay. The multiplex PCR relied on a mix of 60 forward primers for TCR Vbeta segments and 13 reverse primers for TCR Jbeta segments. Amplification of the CDR3 region of rearranged TCR beta genes was performed with a multiplex PCR assay on genomic DNA. On the Illumina HiSeq System, the amplified TCR beta libraries were sequenced as 87-base-pair reads. Per the source publication's procedure: A later analysis tallied around 87 million unique TCR beta chains across the 600 to 700 repertoires, and 10 million to 11 million of those chains were shared by two or more donors. To remove PCR and sequencing errors, raw reads were error-corrected and collapsed into unique sequences using a nearest-neighbor algorithm that merged closely related sequences. Alignment of CDR3 sequences to IMGT reference sequences was used to assign V, D and J gene segments. For a sequence to be retained, at least a six-nucleotide match to both a V gene segment and a J gene segment was required. Rearrangements were classified as productive when the CDR3 lacked stop codons and remained in frame with V and J, and all other rearrangements were classified as non-productive. CDR3 was defined according to IMGT convention as the region running from the second conserved V-encoded cysteine to the conserved J-encoded phenylalanine. Sequences without an unambiguous match to a single V gene segment were excluded from the earlier analysis of 587 of the donors. An earlier analysis of over 450 of the donors classified V segments as functional when productive rearrangements were above 56.7% and as segregating when the standard deviation between donors was above 5%. To diagnose cytomegalovirus status from the catalog of TCR beta chain sequences, a statistical classification framework was built. A later analysis assigned V and J genes by comparing TCR nucleotide sequences with IMGT/GENE-DB human TR gene sequences. Using the TCRdist pipeline, a later analysis assigned CDR3 sequences along with most-parsimonious VDJ recombination scenarios. In a later analysis, each TCR beta chain was defined by its CDR3 amino acid sequence together with its V-gene family, and reads lacking a unique V-gene family were excluded. In a later analysis, 500 to 650 highly shared, low-generation-probability nucleotide sequences were removed to address suspected cross-contamination and a sequencing artifact. In a later analysis, a clonal expansion index for each public chain was calculated from normalized within-repertoire ranks of inferred template counts. In a later analysis, generation probabilities were computed using a VDJ recombination model fitted to out-of-frame rearrangements, and the results were checked against IGoR. In a later analysis, TCR-TCR, TCR-HLA and TCR-CMV co-occurrence was scored with hypergeometric tests, and a repertoire-size bias correction was applied to TCR pairs. A later analysis estimated false discovery rates by permuting HLA or CMV assignments 20 times. A later analysis grouped co-occurring TCRs with DBSCAN, adding TCRdist sequence similarity when clustering within HLA-allele-positive subsets. Co-occurrence clustering excluded repertoires with fewer than 30,000 or more than 120,000 public chains, plus five with anomalous nucleotide sharing. Here the immuneACCESS table is served through TCRdb, limited to in-frame sequences with V and J called. Missing clones are a known gap in these copies; in checked studies unresolved V genes cover under half, and the rest lacks a known reason. The DNA was the basis for D and trimming; V, J and clone size are from that table. The table of this sample itemizes some 72,000 clones. Around 5% of the sample is held by the ten biggest clonotypes.

The CDR3 runs 14 amino acids, cysteine and phenylalanine included. The retained sequence is limited to the CDR3, 42 bases, with the frame set at the first base. The germline V gene gives CDR1 as MGHDK and CDR2 as SYGVNS. The germline ends are 11 bases apart after V is trimmed by 7 bases and J by 0 bases. With respect to this clone: Its antigen is unknown.

The source material was PBMCs. The chain uses TRBV25-1 and TRBJ2-3, with TRBD1 perhaps the D gene, on 6 matching bases. The sequence derives from a man between 35 and 55 years old in good health and CMV-seronegative. The bases are TGTGCCAGCAAGGACAGAACTAGCACAGATACGCAGTATTTT. It specifies CASKDRTSTDTQYF.